This TCR beta chain was identified in a study of identical twins. Study-level results: Within cord blood, abundant beta clonotypes carried fewer insertions, but memory repertoires showed no such trend.

A single record per CDR3 protein comes from TCRdb applying MiXCR to the 5' RACE reads. The profile shows hundreds of thousands of distinct CDR3 sequences, 20% to 25% of them singletons. The CDR3 contains 14 residues. Per germline, CDR1 SNHLY and CDR2 FYNNEI. V gave up 4 bases and J gave up 3 bases; unmatched junction bases: 4. This clonotype was found a few times. Its antigen is not identified. These same data were also listed under a study on T cells expressing NK-cell markers.

J is TRBJ2-7 and V is TRBV2; TRBD1 matches at 9 bases. The specimen was PBMCs. This TCR was recovered from a woman aged 18 to 35 in good health. The CDR3 nucleotides are TGTGCCAGCAGTGGGTGGACAGGGGTCTACGAGCAGTACTTC. Its translation is CASSGWTGVYEQYF.